This T cell receptor beta chain was sequenced during a study of CD8+CD57+ T cells in acquired aplastic anemia. The overall study: Isolated CD4+ and CD8+ cells, once sorted, yielded DNA averaging around 3 ug.

This CDR3 has 18 residues. Germline V gene sequence: CDR1 LGHNT, CDR2 FRNRAP. V shed 0 bases and J shed 0 bases, with 15 bases lying between them. It was patients with CD8+CD57+ cell expansion by flow cytometry who were chosen for sequencing. Severe acquired aplastic anemia affected all patients. This clonotype came up a few times. Its antigen is still unknown. Genomic DNA templated the TCR beta VDJ and CDR3 profiling. TCRdb reprocessed the reads with MiXCR, giving one entry per CDR3 protein. The table lists some 170,000 distinct CDR3 sequences, more than 45% of them singletons. Study-wide results and limits: CD8+ Simpson's diversity did not differ significantly between patients and controls. Comparison of patients with controls identified roughly 27 shared CD8+ CDR3 sequences.

The chain joins TRBV12-5 to TRBJ1-5; tentative D call: TRBD1 (6 bases). The sequencing input was sorted CD4+, CD8+, or CD8+CD57+ T cells (not recorded which) from PBMCs. The TCR was taken from a human donor with aplastic anemia. CDR3 amino acids: CASGLVTPQGGSNQPQHF. In nucleotides, the CDR3 is TGTGCTAGTGGTTTGGTTACCCCACAGGGAGGTAGCAATCAGCCCCAGCATTTT.